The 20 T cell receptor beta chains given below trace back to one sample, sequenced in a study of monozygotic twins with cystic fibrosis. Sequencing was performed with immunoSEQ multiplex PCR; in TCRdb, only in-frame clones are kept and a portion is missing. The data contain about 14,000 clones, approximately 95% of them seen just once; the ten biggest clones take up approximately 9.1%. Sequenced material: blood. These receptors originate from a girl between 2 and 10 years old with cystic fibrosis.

The CDR3 sequence is CASSREWNTEAFF. CDR3 sequence (DNA): TGTGCCAGCAGCAGGGAGTGGAACACTGAAGCTTTCTTT. V and J are TRBV6-5 and TRBJ1-1, with D possibly being TRBD1 (5 bases). V was shortened by 6 bases and J by 1 base, with 9 bases between the two germline ends. This CDR3 spans 13 amino acids. Germline V CDR1 and CDR2: MNHEY, SVGAGI.

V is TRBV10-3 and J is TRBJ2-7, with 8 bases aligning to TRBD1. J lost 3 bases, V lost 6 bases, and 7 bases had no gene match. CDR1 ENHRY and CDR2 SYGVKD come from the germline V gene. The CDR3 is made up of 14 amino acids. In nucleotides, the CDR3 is TGTGCCATCAGAGCGACAGGGGCCCACTACGAGCAGTACTTC. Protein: CAIRATGAHYEQYF.

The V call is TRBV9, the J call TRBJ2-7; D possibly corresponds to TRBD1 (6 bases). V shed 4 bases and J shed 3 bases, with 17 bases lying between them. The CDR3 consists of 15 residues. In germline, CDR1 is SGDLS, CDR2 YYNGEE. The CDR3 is CASSSNTGSYYEQYF. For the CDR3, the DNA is TGTGCCAGCAGCTCTAACACAGGGTCCTACTACGAGCAGTACTTC. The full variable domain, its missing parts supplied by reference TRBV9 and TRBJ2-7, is DSGVTQTPKHLITATGQRVTLRCSPRSGDLSVYWYQQSLDQGLQFLIQYYNGEERAKGNILERFSAQQFPDLHSELNLSSLELGDSALYFCASSSNTGSYYEQYFGPGTRLTVT.

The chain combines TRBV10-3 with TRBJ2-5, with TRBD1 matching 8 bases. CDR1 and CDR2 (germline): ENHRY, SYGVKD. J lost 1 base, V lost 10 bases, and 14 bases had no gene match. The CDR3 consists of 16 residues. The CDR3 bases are TGTGCCACCGGGCGGGAAGACAGGGGCGGCCAAGAGACCCAGTACTTC. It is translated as CATGREDRGGQETQYF.

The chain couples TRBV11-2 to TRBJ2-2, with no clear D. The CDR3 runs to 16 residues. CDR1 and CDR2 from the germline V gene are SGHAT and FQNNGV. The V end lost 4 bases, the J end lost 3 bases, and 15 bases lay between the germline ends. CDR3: CASSSAKVWYTGELFF. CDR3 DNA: TGTGCCAGCAGCTCAGCGAAAGTGTGGTACACCGGGGAGCTGTTTTTT. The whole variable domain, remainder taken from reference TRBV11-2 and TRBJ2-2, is EAGVAQSPRYKIIEKRQSVAFWCNPISGHATLYWYQQILGQGPKLLIQFQNNGVVDDSQLPKDRFSAERLKGVDSTLKIQPAKLEDSAVYLCASSSAKVWYTGELFFGEGSRLTVL.

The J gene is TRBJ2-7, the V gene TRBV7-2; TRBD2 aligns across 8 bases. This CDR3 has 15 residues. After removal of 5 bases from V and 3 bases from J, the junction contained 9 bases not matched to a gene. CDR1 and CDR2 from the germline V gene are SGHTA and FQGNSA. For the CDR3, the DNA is TGTGCCAGCAGCCCCCACAGCGGGAGAGGCTACGAGCAGTACTTC. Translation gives CASSPHSGRGYEQYF. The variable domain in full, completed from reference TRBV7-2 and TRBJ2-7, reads GAGVSQSPSNKVTEKGKDVELRCDPISGHTALYWYRQSLGQGLEFLIYFQGNSAPDKSGLPSDRFSAERTGGSVSTLTIQRTQQEDSAVYLCASSPHSGRGYEQYFGPGTRLTVT.

CDR3 sequence reads: CAQLNSEYEQYF. The CDR3 bases are TGTGCCCAGCTAAACAGTGAATACGAGCAGTACTTC. The V and J genes are TRBV2 and TRBJ2-7, with D uncertain. The V gene's germline CDR1 is SNHLY and CDR2 FYNNEI. CDR3 length: 12 residues. The V end lost 11 bases, the J end lost 4 bases, and 15 bases lay between the germline ends.

This CDR3 is CASSPGGRYNEQFF. The CDR3 DNA is TGTGCCAGCAGTCCTGGCGGGAGGTACAATGAGCAGTTCTTC. The rearrangement uses TRBV5-4 and TRBJ2-1, with TRBD2 identical over 8 bases. Germline V gene data show CDR1 as SGHNT and CDR2 as YYREEE (reference sequence). Trimming removed 5 bases from V and 4 bases from J; junction bases left unmatched: 5. The CDR3 length is 14 residues.

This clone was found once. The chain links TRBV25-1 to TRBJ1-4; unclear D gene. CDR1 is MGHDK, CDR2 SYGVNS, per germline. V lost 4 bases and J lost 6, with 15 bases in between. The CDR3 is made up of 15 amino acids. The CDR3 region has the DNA TGTGCCAGCAGTGCCCGGGGAGGTATCCATGAAAAACTGTTTTTT. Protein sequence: CASSARGGIHEKLFF. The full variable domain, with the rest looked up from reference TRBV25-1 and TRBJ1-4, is EADIYQTPRYLVIGTGKKITLECSQTMGHDKMYWYQQDPGMELHLIHYSYGVNSTEKGDLSSESTVSRIRTEHFPLTLESARPSHTSQYLCASSARGGIHEKLFFGSGTQLSVL.

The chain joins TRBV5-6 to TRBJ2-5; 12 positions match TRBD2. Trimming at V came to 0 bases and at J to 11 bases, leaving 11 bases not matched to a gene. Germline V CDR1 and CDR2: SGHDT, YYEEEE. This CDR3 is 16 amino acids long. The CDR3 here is CASSLARLAGDSPQYF. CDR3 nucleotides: TGTGCCAGCAGCTTGGCGAGACTAGCGGGAGACTCCCCTCAGTACTTC.

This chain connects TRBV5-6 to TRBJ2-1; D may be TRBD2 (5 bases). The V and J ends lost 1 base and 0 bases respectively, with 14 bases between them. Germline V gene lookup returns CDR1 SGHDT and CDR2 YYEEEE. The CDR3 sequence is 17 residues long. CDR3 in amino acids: CASSLMGSEGSYNEQFF. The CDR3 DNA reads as TGTGCCAGCAGCTTGATGGGTAGCGAGGGCTCCTACAATGAGCAGTTCTTC.

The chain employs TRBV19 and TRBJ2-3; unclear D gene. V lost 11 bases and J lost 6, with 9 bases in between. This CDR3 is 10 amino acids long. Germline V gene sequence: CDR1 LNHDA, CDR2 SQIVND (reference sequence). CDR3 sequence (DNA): TGTGCCTCCGCCGGTGATACGCAGTATTTT. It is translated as CASAGDTQYF.

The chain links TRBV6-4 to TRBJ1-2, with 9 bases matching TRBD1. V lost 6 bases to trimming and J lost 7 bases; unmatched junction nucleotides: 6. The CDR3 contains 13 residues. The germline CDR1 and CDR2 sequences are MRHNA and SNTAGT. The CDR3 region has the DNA TGTGCCAGCAGCCCGAACAGGGGGCTTGGCTACACCTTC. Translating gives CASSPNRGLGYTF.

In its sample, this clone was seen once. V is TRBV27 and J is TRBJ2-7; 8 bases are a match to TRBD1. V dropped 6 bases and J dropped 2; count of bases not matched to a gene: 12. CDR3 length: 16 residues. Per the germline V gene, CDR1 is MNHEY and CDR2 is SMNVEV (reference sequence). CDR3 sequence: CASRPWTGSFTYEQYF. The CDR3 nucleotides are TGTGCCAGCAGACCATGGACAGGGAGTTTCACCTACGAGCAGTACTTC.

CDR3 residues: CSVAPDAGAGQVAFF. CDR3 coding DNA: TGCAGCGTTGCTCCTGATGCAGGGGCCGGGCAGGTAGCTTTCTTT. The chain is built from TRBV29-1 and TRBJ1-1; maybe TRBD1 (6 bases). Germline V gives CDR1 SQVTM, CDR2 ANQGSEA. V was trimmed by 4 bases and J by 10 bases, leaving 25 bases between them. The CDR3 has 15 amino acids.

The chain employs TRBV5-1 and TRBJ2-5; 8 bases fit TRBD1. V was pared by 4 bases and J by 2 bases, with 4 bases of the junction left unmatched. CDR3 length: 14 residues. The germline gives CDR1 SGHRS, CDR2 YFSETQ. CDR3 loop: CASSLGQGQETQYF. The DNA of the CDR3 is TGCGCCAGCAGCCTAGGACAGGGACAAGAGACCCAGTACTTC.

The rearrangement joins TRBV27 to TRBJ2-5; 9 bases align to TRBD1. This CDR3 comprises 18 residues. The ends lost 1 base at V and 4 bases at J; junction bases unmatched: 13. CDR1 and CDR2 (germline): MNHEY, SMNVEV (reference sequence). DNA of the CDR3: TGTGCCAGCAGTTTATTCGGGACAGGGAGGTATAACGGAGAGACCCAGTACTTC. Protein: CASSLFGTGRYNGETQYF.

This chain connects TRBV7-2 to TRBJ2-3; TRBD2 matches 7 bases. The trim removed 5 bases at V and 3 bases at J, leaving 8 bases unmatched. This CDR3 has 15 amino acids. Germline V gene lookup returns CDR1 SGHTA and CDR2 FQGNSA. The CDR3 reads CASSPVGGSTDTQYF. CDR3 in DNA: TGTGCCAGCAGCCCAGTCGGCGGGAGTACAGATACGCAGTATTTT.

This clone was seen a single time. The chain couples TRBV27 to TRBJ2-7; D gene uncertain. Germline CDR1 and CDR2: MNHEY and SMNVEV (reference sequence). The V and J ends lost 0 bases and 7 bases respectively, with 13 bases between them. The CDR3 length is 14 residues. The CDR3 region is CASSLSQSLGEQYF. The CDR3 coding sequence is TGTGCCAGCAGTTTATCCCAGTCCCTAGGGGAGCAGTACTTC.

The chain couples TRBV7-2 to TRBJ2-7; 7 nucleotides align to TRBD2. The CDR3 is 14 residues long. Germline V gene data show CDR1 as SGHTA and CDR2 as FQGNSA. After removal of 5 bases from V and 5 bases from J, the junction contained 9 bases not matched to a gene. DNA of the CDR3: TGTGCCAGCAGCCGACTAGCAAGGAGGAACGAGCAGTACTTC. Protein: CASSRLARRNEQYF.